The 14 T cell receptor beta chains listed next were all sequenced from one sample in a study of vaccination effects on CD4 cells after COVID-19. For these receptors, no antigen is known. With the ViraFEST assay, the study expanded antigen-specific CD4+ T cells using viral peptide pools, then sequenced them. Having been cultured for ten to eleven days, the cells underwent CD4+ T cell isolation. A positive SARS-CoV-2 PCR test fell between March and December 2020. All study participants received two doses of BNT162b2 or mRNA-1273 vaccine. Assay used: immunoSEQ multiplex PCR; TCRdb lists only in-frame clones, some missing. The sample gives about 17,000 clones, about four fifths of which show up once; less than 25% is in the top ten. This material consisted of CD4+ T cells from PBMCs cultured with SARS-CoV-2 spike peptides, taken after COVID-19 vaccination. These receptors all come from a human donor who had a prior SARS-CoV-2 infection.

The chain carries TRBV5-8 and TRBJ2-7; 8 bases map to TRBD1. CDR1 SGHTS and CDR2 YDEGEE come from the germline V gene. V was pared by 4 bases and J by 4 bases, with 4 bases of the junction left unmatched. The CDR3 consists of 13 residues. CDR3 residues: CASSPDRAYEQYF. The CDR3 nucleotides are TGTGCCAGCAGCCCGGACAGGGCGTACGAGCAGTACTTC.

The chain uses TRBV21-1 and TRBJ1-3. TRBV21-1 is marked as a pseudogene. CDR3 length: 16 amino acids. The CDR3 reads CASSKIERAGGNTIYF. CDR3 nucleotide sequence: TGTGCCAGCAGCAAGATAGAGAGGGCTGGTGGAAACACCATATATTTT.

J is TRBJ1-4 and V is TRBV13, with D unclear. This CDR3 has 14 amino acids. Trimming took off 6 bases at V and 1 base at J, with 9 bases between the two ends. Per germline, CDR1 PRHDT and CDR2 FYEKMQ (reference sequence). CDR3 nucleotide sequence: TGTGCCAGCAGACGATTGGGAACTAATGAAAAACTGTTTTTT. This gives the protein CASRRLGTNEKLFF.

This clone showed up just once. The rearrangement joins TRBV7-8 to TRBJ2-7; D gene unclear. CDR1 and CDR2 from the germline V gene are SGHVS and FQNEAQ. V shed 5 bases and J shed 4 bases, with 12 bases lying between them. The CDR3 sequence is 13 residues long. The CDR3 sequence is CASSPKQWYEQYF. The CDR3 DNA reads as TGTGCCAGCAGCCCTAAGCAGTGGTACGAGCAGTACTTC.

The chain couples TRBV5-1 to TRBJ2-3, with 11 bases aligning to TRBD2. Trimming cost V 3 bases and J 4 bases; bases outside gene matches: 10. There are 17 residues in the CDR3. CDR1 SGHRS and CDR2 YFSETQ come from the germline V gene. CDR3: CASSSALAGGVSDTQYF. The CDR3 nucleotides read TGCGCCAGCAGCTCCGCATTAGCGGGGGGGGTTTCAGATACGCAGTATTTT.

This clone came up once. The chain recombines TRBV5-1 with TRBJ2-2; 8 bases agree with TRBD2. The CDR3 length is 16 residues. The ends lost 0 bases at V and 1 base at J; junction bases unmatched: 2. The germline V gene encodes CDR1 SGHRS and CDR2 YFSETQ. CDR3: CASSLVAGGNTGELFF. CDR3 sequence (DNA): TGCGCCAGCAGCTTGGTCGCGGGGGGGAACACCGGGGAGCTGTTTTTT.

The chain combines TRBV5-1 with TRBJ1-1; 9 positions match TRBD1. This CDR3 spans 15 amino acids. Germline V lookup: CDR1 SGHRS, CDR2 YFSETQ. Unmatched junction bases numbered 11, after V lost 7 bases and J lost 4 bases. The CDR3 here is CASYPTTGGGTEAFF. CDR3 DNA: TGCGCCAGCTACCCCACGACAGGGGGGGGCACTGAAGCTTTCTTT.

The rearrangement joins TRBV7-3 to TRBJ2-1; tentatively, D is TRBD1 or TRBD2 (5 bases each). Germline V gene data show CDR1 as SGHTA and CDR2 as FQGTGA. V was cut by 5 bases and J by 9 bases, with 8 bases left in between. The CDR3 runs to 11 residues. The CDR3 sequence is CASSNGGEQFF. The CDR3 DNA reads TGTGCCAGCAGCAATGGGGGTGAGCAGTTCTTC.

By share, this clone counts as medium-sized. The V call is TRBV7-2, the J call TRBJ2-6, with a weak D call TRBD2 (5 bases). The germline V gene has CDR1 SGHTA and CDR2 FQGNSA. Trimming took off 3 bases at V and 0 bases at J, with 9 bases between the two ends. This CDR3 is 16 amino acids long. CDR3 nucleotides: TGTGCCAGCAGCTTGAGGGTTCTCTCTGGGGCCAACGTCCTGACTTTC. Protein sequence: CASSLRVLSGANVLTF.

V usage is TRBV4-2 and J usage is TRBJ2-5; possibly TRBD1 or TRBD2 for D (6 bases each). Germline assignment: CDR1 LGHNA and CDR2 YNFKEQ. Trimming shortened V by 1 base and J by 5 bases, and 20 bases separated the two germline ends. This CDR3 contains 17 residues. DNA of the CDR3: TGTGCCAGCAGCCAAGTGTATGATCGGGGGCGCGGGGAGACCCAGTACTTC. As protein: CASSQVYDRGRGETQYF.

The CDR3: CASSLEHGSSGNTIYF. Written as DNA, the CDR3 is TGTGCCAGCTCTCTAGAGCACGGGAGCTCTGGAAACACCATATATTTT. V and J are TRBV18 and TRBJ1-3; D gene unclear. The ends were cut back, 6 bases at V and 0 bases at J, with 15 bases in the middle. Looked up from germline, CDR1 is KGHSH and CDR2 is LQKENI. There are 16 residues in the CDR3.

The chain combines TRBV11-3 with TRBJ2-7, with 7 nucleotides matching TRBD1. The CDR3 is 14 amino acids. Germline V gene sequence: CDR1 SGHNT, CDR2 YENEEA. With 4 bases clipped from V and 3 bases from J, the junction kept 6 bases outside the gene matches. CDR3 nucleotide sequence: TGTGCCAGCAGCTCCGACAGACAGGGCTACGAGCAGTACTTC. It is translated as CASSSDRQGYEQYF. Complete variable domain (other parts from reference TRBV11-3 and TRBJ2-7): EAGVVQSPRYKIIEKKQPVAFWCNPISGHNTLYWYLQNLGQGPELLIRYENEEAVDDSQLPKDRFSAERLKGVDSTLKIQPAELGDSAVYLCASSSDRQGYEQYFGPGTRLTVT.

As for this clone: The germline gene is not matched at one end of the junction; a read error may be the cause. The chain links TRBV7-7 to TRBJ2-5; 7 bases fit TRBD1. This CDR3 region has 15 residues. From germline, CDR1 is SSHAT and CDR2 FNYEAQ (reference sequence). Here the CDR3 DNA reads TGTGCTAGCAGCTTGGGGACAGAGATTCAAGAGACCCAGTACTTC. Residues: CASSLGTEIQETQYF.

The chain carries TRBV2 and TRBJ1-2, with TRBD1 as a possible D gene (5 bases). CDR1 and CDR2 from the germline V gene are SNHLY and FYNNEI. The length of the CDR3 is 11 residues. V was pared by 9 bases and J by 7 bases, with 12 bases between. CDR3 in DNA: TGTGCCAGTGGGGGGATGGGTGGCTACACCTTC. Amino acids: CASGGMGGYTF.